This note documents a single T cell receptor beta chain sequence. This entry comes from a study of blood T cell repertoires in COVID-19. Germline assignment: CDR1 LGHDT and CDR2 YNNKEL (reference sequence). The CDR3 length is 14 residues. V was trimmed by 0 bases and J by 3 bases, leaving 6 bases between them. Libraries were prepared by immunoSEQ multiplex PCR; TCRdb keeps only in-frame clonotypes and omits some of them. Among 500,000 or so clones, about nine tenths were seen once, and the ten largest hold roughly 0.7%. The receptor comes from a woman in her late teens or twenties who had recovered from COVID-19. V is TRBV3-1 (or the pseudogene TRBV3-2) and J is TRBJ2-1, with no clear D. Sequences were obtained from PBMCs or T cells enriched from blood (not recorded which). The CDR3 nucleotides are TGTGCCAGCAGCCAAGATCAGGTCTACAATGAGCAGTTCTTC. Its translation is CASSQDQVYNEQFF.